This T cell receptor (beta chain) was sequenced in a study of siplizumab effects on memory and regulatory T cells. TCRdb's copy holds only in-frame clones and misses some; the assay was immunoSEQ multiplex PCR. The sample holds 100,000 or so clones; 90% to 95% are singletons and the top ten take more than 0.3%. The V and J ends lost 2 bases and 1 base respectively, with 8 bases between them. CDR1 is MNHNS, CDR2 SASEGT, per germline. This CDR3 has 14 residues. Study-level findings and limits: In roughly 80-95% of proliferating CD4+ or CD8+ clones, a naive or memory phenotype could not be assigned.

On this clone itself: Its antigen remains unknown.

Sequencing was performed on CD4+ T cells sorted from blood. The chain recombines TRBV6-1 with TRBJ1-1; D is uncertain. This clonotype originated in a human donor in good health. CDR3 loop: CASSEYEGNTEAFF. The CDR3 DNA sequence: TGTGCCAGCAGTGAATACGAGGGGAACACTGAAGCTTTCTTT.